This T cell receptor beta chain was sequenced in a study of CD8+ T cells in alopecia areata. Study details: Those treated were given oral tofacitinib at 5 to 10 mg twice daily.

This CDR3 region has 14 residues. The V gene lost 5 bases and the J gene lost 1 base, with 12 bases spanning the gap. Germline CDR1 and CDR2: MGHDK and SYGVNS. This clone turned up a few times. The antigen is unknown. Overall study findings and caveats: Sequence data from scalp samples additionally include resident alphabeta T cells of normal skin. Higher clonality and more expanded CD8+ clones appeared in lesional than normal scalp.

The sequencing template was cDNA reverse transcribed from extracted RNA. Assay: immunoSEQ multiplex PCR; the TCRdb copy retains only in-frame clones and omits some. The table shows 200,000 to 250,000 clones, with 35% to 40% occurring only once. Treatment described: oral pan-JAK inhibitor, 5-10 mg twice daily. As part of sample collection, lesional scalp punch biopsies and peripheral blood were taken from alopecia areata patients. The origin of this receptor is a human donor with alopecia areata. Sample: CD4+ T cells sorted from blood, taken between weeks 30 and 35, from a patient treated with tofacitinib. The V gene is TRBV25-1, the J gene TRBJ2-7, with D hard to call. The CDR3 nucleotides read TGTGCCAGCAGTCCCCGGGCTCCTTCCTACGAGCAGTACTTC. Translation gives CASSPRAPSYEQYF.